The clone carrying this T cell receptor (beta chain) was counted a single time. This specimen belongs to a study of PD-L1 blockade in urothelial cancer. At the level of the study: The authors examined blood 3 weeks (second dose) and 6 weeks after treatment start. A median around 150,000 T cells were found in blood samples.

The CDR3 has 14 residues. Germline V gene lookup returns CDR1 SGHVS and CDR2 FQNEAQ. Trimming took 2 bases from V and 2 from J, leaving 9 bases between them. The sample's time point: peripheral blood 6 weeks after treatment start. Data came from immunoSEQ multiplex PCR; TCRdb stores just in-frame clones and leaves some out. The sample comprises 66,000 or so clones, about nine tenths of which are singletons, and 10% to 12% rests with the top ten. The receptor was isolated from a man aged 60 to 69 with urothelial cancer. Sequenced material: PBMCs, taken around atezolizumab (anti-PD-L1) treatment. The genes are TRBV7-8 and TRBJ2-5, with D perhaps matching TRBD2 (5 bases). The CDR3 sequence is CASSLRRVQETQYF. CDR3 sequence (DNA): TGTGCCAGCAGCTTAAGGCGGGTTCAAGAGACCCAGTACTTC.